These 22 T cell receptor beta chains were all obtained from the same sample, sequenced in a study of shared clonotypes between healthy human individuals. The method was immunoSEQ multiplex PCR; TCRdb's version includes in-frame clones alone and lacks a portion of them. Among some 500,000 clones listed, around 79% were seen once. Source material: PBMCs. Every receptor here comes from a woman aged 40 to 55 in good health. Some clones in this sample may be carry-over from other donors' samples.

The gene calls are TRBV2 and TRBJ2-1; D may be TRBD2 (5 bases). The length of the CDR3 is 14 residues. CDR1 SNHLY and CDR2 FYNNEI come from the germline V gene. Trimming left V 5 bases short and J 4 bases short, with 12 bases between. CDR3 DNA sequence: TGTGCCAGCAGTCAAATGGAGGAGTACAATGAGCAGTTCTTC. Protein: CASSQMEEYNEQFF.

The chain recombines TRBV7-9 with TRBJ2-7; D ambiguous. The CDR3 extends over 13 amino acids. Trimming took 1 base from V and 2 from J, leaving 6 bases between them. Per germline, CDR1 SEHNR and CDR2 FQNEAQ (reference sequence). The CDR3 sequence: CASSLDRTYEQYF. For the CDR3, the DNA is TGTGCCAGCAGCTTAGACAGAACCTACGAGCAGTACTTC.

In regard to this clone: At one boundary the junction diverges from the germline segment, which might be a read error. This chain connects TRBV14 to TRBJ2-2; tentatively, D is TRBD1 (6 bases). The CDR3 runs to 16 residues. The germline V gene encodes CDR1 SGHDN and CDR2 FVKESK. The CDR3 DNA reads TGTGCCAGCAGCCAAGATTTCCAGGGGAACCCCGGGGAGCTGTTTTTT. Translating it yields CASSQDFQGNPGELFF.

The CDR3 region has the DNA TGTGCCAGCAGCTTAAGGGTTAGCGGGACATCCTACGAGCAGTACTTC. Residues: CASSLRVSGTSYEQYF. The chain couples TRBV11-2 to TRBJ2-7; 8 nucleotides line up with TRBD2. Per germline, CDR1 SGHAT and CDR2 FQNNGV. Trimming removed 2 bases from V and 1 base from J; junction bases left unmatched: 7. The CDR3 spans 16 residues.

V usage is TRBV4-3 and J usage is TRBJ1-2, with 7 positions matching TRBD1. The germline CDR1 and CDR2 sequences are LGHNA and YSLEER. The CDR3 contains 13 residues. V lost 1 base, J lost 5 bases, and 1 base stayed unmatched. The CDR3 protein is CASSQGQGYGYTF. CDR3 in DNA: TGCGCCAGCAGCCAAGGACAGGGATATGGCTACACCTTC.

The CDR3 DNA sequence: TGTGCCAGCAGCGTGGACAGGGACTCCTACGAGCAGTACTTC. Translated: CASSVDRDSYEQYF. The chain recombines TRBV11-2 with TRBJ2-7, with 8 bases identical to TRBD1. The CDR3 length is 14 residues. Per germline, CDR1 SGHAT and CDR2 FQNNGV. Trimming took 5 bases from V and 0 from J; bases not matched to a gene: 3.

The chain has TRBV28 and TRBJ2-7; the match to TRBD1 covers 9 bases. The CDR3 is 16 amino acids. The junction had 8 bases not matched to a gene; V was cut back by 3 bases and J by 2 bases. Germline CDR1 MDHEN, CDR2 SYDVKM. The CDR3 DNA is TGTGCCAGCAGTTTCGGGGGACAGGGAATAACCTACGAGCAGTACTTC. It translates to CASSFGGQGITYEQYF.

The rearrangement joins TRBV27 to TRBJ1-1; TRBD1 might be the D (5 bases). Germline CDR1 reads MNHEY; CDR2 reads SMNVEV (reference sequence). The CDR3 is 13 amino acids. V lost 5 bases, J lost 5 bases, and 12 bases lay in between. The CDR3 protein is CASSPHQGTEAFF. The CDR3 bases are TGTGCCAGCAGTCCCCATCAGGGAACTGAAGCTTTCTTT.

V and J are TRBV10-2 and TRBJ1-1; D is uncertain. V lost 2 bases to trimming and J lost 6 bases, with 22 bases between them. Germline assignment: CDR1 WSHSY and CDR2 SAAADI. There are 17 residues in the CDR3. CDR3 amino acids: CASSEPPDVMSLSEAFF. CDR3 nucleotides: TGCGCCAGCAGTGAGCCCCCGGACGTTATGTCCCTTTCTGAAGCTTTCTTT.

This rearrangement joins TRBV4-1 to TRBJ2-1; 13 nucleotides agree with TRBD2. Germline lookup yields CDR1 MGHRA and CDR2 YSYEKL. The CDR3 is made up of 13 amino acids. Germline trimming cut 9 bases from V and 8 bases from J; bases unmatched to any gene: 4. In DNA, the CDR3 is TGCGCCAGTGGACTAGCGGGAGCTTATGAGCAGTTCTTC. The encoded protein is CASGLAGAYEQFF.

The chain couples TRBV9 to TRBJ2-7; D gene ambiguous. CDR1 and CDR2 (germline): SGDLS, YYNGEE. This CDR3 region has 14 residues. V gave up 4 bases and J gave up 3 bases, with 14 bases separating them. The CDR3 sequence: CASSPPTGDYEQYF. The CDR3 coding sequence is TGTGCCAGCAGCCCCCCGACTGGAGACTACGAGCAGTACTTC.

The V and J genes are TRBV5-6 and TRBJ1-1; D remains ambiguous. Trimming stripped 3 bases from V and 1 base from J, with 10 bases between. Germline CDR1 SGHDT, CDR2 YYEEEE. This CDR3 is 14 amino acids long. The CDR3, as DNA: TGTGCCAGCAGCTCCGGATGGGGGAACACTGAAGCTTTCTTT. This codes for CASSSGWGNTEAFF.

The CDR3, as DNA: TGTGCCTGGAGGAGGCGGGAAAAGACCTACGAGCAGTACTTC. It yields the protein CAWRRREKTYEQYF. The chain joins TRBV30 to TRBJ2-7, with D possibly TRBD2 on 6 matching bases. Trimming took 3 bases from V and 2 from J, leaving 14 bases between them. The CDR3 covers 14 residues. Germline CDR1 reads GTSNPN; CDR2 reads SVGIG (reference sequence).

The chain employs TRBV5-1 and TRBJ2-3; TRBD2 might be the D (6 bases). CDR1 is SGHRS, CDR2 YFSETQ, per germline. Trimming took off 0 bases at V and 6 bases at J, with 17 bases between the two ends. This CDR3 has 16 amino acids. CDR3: CASSLAGLASLDTQYF. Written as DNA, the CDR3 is TGCGCCAGCAGCTTGGCAGGTCTAGCGTCCCTCGATACGCAGTATTTT.

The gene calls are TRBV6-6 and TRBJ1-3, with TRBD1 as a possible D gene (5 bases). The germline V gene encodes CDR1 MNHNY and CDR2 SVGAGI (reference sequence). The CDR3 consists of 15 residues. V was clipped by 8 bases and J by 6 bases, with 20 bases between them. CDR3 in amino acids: CASSPHGQGENTIYF. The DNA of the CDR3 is TGTGCCAGCTCTCCGCACGGGCAGGGCGAAAACACCATATATTTT.

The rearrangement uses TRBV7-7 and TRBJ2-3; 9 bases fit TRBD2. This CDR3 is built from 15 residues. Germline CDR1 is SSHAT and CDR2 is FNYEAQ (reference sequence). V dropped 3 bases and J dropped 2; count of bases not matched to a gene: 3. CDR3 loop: CASSFAGGPTDTQYF. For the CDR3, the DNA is TGTGCCAGCAGCTTCGCGGGAGGGCCCACAGATACGCAGTATTTT.

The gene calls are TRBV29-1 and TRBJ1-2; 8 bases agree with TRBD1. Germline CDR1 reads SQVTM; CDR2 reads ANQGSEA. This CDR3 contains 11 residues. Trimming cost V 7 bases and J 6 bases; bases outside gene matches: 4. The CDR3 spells CSGATGDGYTF. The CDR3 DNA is TGCAGCGGGGCGACAGGGGATGGCTACACCTTC.

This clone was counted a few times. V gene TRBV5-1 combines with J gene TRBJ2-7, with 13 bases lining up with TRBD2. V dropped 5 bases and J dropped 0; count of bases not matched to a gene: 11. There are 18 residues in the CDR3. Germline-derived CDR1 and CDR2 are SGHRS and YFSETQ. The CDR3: CASRSGLAGKKFSYEQYF. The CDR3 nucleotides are TGCGCCAGCAGATCGGGACTAGCGGGAAAGAAGTTCTCCTACGAGCAGTACTTC. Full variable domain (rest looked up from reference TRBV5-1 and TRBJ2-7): KAGVTQTPRYLIKTRGQQVTLSCSPISGHRSVSWYQQTPGQGLQFLFEYFSETQRNKGNFPGRFSGRQFSNSRSEMNVSTLELGDSALYLCASRSGLAGKKFSYEQYFGPGTRLTVT.

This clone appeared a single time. The DNA of the CDR3 is TGCGCCAGCAGCCAGACTGGGGGCGGGGGCTATGGCTACACCTTC. This gives the protein CASSQTGGGGYGYTF. The chain recombines TRBV4-1 with TRBJ1-2; D perhaps matches TRBD1 (6 bases). Germline V gives CDR1 MGHRA, CDR2 YSYEKL. The CDR3 has 15 amino acids. Between the trimmed V and J ends, which lost 3 bases and 4 bases, there was a span of 15 bases.

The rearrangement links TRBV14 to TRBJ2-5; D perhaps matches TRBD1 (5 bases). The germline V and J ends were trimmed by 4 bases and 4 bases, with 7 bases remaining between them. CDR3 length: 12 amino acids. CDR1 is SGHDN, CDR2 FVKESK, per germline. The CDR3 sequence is CASSRTRETQYF. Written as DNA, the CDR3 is TGTGCCAGCAGCCGGACACGAGAGACCCAGTACTTC.

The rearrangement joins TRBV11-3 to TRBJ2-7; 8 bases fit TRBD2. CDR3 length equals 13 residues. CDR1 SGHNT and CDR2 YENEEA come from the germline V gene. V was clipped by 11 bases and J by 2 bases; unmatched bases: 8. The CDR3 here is CAPGSGRAYEQYF. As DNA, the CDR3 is TGTGCCCCCGGGTCCGGGAGGGCCTACGAGCAGTACTTC. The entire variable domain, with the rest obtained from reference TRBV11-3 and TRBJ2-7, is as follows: EAGVVQSPRYKIIEKKQPVAFWCNPISGHNTLYWYLQNLGQGPELLIRYENEEAVDDSQLPKDRFSAERLKGVDSTLKIQPAELGDSAVYLCAPGSGRAYEQYFGPGTRLTVT.

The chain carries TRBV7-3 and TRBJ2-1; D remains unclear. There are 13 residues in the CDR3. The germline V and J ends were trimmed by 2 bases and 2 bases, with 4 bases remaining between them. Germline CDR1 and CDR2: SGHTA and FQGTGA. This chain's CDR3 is CASSLPPYNEQFF. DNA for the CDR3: TGTGCCAGCAGCTTACCGCCCTACAATGAGCAGTTCTTC.